What follows are 27 T cell receptor beta chains derived from one specimen sequenced in a study of control samples from healthy donors and cancer patients. Repertoires were generated with immunoSEQ multiplex PCR, while TCRdb's copy carries only in-frame clones and drops some. The table includes about 95,000 clones, 88% detected once. The specimen was blood. Receptors were obtained from a woman in her sixties or seventies in good health.

With regard to this clone: The same CDR3 is also encoded by other DNA sequences in this sample. This rearrangement joins TRBV14 to TRBJ1-1, with a tentative D call TRBD1 (6 bases). This CDR3 has 13 amino acids. Per the germline V gene, CDR1 is SGHDN and CDR2 is FVKESK. The V end was cut by 1 base, the J end by 8 bases, with 11 bases between. The CDR3 protein is CASSQGPGTEAFF. For the CDR3, the DNA is TGTGCCAGCAGCCAAGGCCCAGGGACAGAAGCTTTCTTT.

The chain is built from TRBV7-8 and TRBJ2-1; D might be TRBD2 (6 bases). V lost 5 bases and J lost 0, with 23 bases in between. CDR1 is SGHVS, CDR2 FQNEAQ, per germline. This CDR3 is built from 19 residues. CDR3 bases: TGTGCCAGCAGCCTCAGCAGGTCTCCCTCCGGGGGCTCCTACAATGAGCAGTTCTTC. Its protein is CASSLSRSPSGGSYNEQFF.

The J gene is TRBJ1-2, the V gene TRBV5-6; D remains unclear. Germline V gene sequence: CDR1 SGHDT, CDR2 YYEEEE. The CDR3 runs to 14 residues. Trimming removed 2 bases from V and 0 bases from J, with 8 bases in between. The chain's CDR3 is CASSLRLPNYGYTF. DNA for the CDR3: TGTGCCAGCAGCTTAAGACTACCTAACTATGGCTACACCTTC.

The gene calls are TRBV6-1 and TRBJ1-4; D may be TRBD1 (6 bases). Trimming removed 0 bases at V and 7 bases at J, with 9 bases between. In germline, CDR1 is MNHNS, CDR2 SASEGT. The CDR3 is 14 residues long. The CDR3 reads CASSEAGGREKLFF. The CDR3, as DNA: TGTGCCAGCAGTGAAGCGGGGGGGCGTGAAAAACTGTTTTTT.

This clone was seen just once. The CDR3 bases are TGTGCCTGGAGTGGGGATGGGGGCAGCTCCTATAATTCACCCCTCCACTTT. It yields the protein CAWSGDGGSSYNSPLHF. The V and J genes are TRBV30 and TRBJ1-6; TRBD1 is a possible D gene (6 bases). The V and J ends lost 1 base and 0 bases respectively, with 13 bases between them. Germline CDR1 is GTSNPN and CDR2 is SVGIG (reference sequence). This CDR3 has 17 residues.

The rearrangement uses TRBV12-3 or TRBV12-4 and TRBJ2-1; a weak D match, TRBD2 (5 bases). The germline V and J ends were trimmed by 6 bases and 9 bases, with 12 bases remaining between them. This CDR3 is built from 12 residues. The CDR3 coding sequence is TGTGCCAGCAGGCCTTTGGGGAGTGAGCAGTTCTTC. Its translation: CASRPLGSEQFF.

The chain joins TRBV19 to TRBJ2-7; no definite D call. V lost 0 bases and J 0 bases, leaving 15 bases between the germline ends. CDR1 and CDR2 (germline): LNHDA, SQIVND (reference sequence). This CDR3 spans 17 amino acids. Here the CDR3 DNA reads TGTGCCAGTAGTATAGATGGTGTGACAATGAGCTCCTACGAGCAGTACTTC. Its translation: CASSIDGVTMSSYEQYF.

The genes are TRBV9 and TRBJ1-2, with D hard to call. Germline loops: CDR1 SGDLS, CDR2 YYNGEE. Trimming cost V 4 bases and J 2 bases, with 15 bases left between them. The length of the CDR3 is 15 residues. In DNA, the CDR3 is TGTGCCAGCAGCACGTCGACGTGGCAGAACTATGGCTACACCTTC. Its translation is CASSTSTWQNYGYTF.

V usage is TRBV27 and J usage is TRBJ1-1, with 9 positions matching TRBD1. This CDR3 comprises 15 residues. V trimming: 10 bases; J trimming: 0 bases; junction bases outside the gene matches: 9. The germline V gene encodes CDR1 MNHEY and CDR2 SMNVEV (reference sequence). CDR3 in DNA: TGTGCCACCTGGGCGGGGACAGGGTTGAACACTGAAGCTTTCTTT. Protein: CATWAGTGLNTEAFF.

The rearrangement joins TRBV19 to TRBJ1-5; a weak D match, TRBD1 (5 bases). This CDR3 spans 13 amino acids. V lost 7 bases to trimming and J lost 5 bases, with 12 bases between them. The germline CDR1 and CDR2 sequences are LNHDA and SQIVND (reference sequence). CDR3: CASKSRGDQPQHF. CDR3 DNA: TGTGCCAGTAAATCGAGAGGGGATCAGCCCCAGCATTTT.

The CDR3 DNA is TGTGCCAGCAGCCGACTTAGCGGGAGCGAGCAGTACTTC. Its protein product is CASSRLSGSEQYF. The chain uses TRBV3-1 (or the pseudogene TRBV3-2) and TRBJ2-7; the match to TRBD2 covers 9 bases. The junction had 4 bases not matched to a gene; V was cut back by 4 bases and J by 6 bases. There are 13 residues in the CDR3. CDR1 and CDR2 (germline): LGHDT, YNNKEL (reference sequence).

This chain joins TRBV3-1 (or the pseudogene TRBV3-2) and TRBJ2-5, with TRBD2 as a possible D gene (5 bases). The V and J ends lost 5 bases and 1 base respectively, with 11 bases between them. Germline V gene data show CDR1 as LGHDT and CDR2 as YNNKEL (reference sequence). The CDR3 is made up of 14 amino acids. CDR3 residues: CASSSGLLQETQYF. The CDR3 nucleotides read TGTGCCAGCAGCTCCGGACTGCTCCAAGAGACCCAGTACTTC.

This sequence joins TRBV6-5 and TRBJ1-4, with D perhaps matching TRBD1 (6 bases). Germline CDR1 and CDR2: MNHEY and SVGAGI. The V end lost 6 bases, the J end lost 1 base, and 12 bases lay between the germline ends. The CDR3 length is 15 residues. In DNA, the CDR3 is TGTGCCAGCAGCAAGGGGGAAAGAACTAATGAAAAACTGTTTTTT. Translated, it gives CASSKGERTNEKLFF.

The chain joins TRBV7-9 to TRBJ1-1; D is undetermined. Germline V CDR1 and CDR2: SEHNR, FQNEAQ (reference sequence). The CDR3 totals 11 residues. V was shortened by 5 bases and J by 0 bases, with 1 base between the two germline ends. The CDR3 is CASSMNTEAFF. The CDR3 DNA follows: TGTGCCAGCAGCATGAACACTGAAGCTTTCTTT.

The J gene is TRBJ1-2, the V gene TRBV29-1; D is unclear. Germline V gives CDR1 SQVTM, CDR2 ANQGSEA. Trimming left V 3 bases short and J 8 bases short, with 22 bases between. The CDR3 length is 15 residues. The CDR3 sequence: CSVDSTTPGKGGYTF. CDR3 nucleotides: TGCAGCGTTGATTCTACGACTCCCGGGAAGGGAGGCTACACCTTC.

V and J are TRBV3-1 (or the pseudogene TRBV3-2) and TRBJ1-4; D not certain. V was clipped by 4 bases and J by 2 bases, with 8 bases between them. There are 14 residues in the CDR3. Germline V gives CDR1 LGHDT, CDR2 YNNKEL (reference sequence). Written as DNA, the CDR3 is TGTGCCAGCAGCCCTGGTGGGACTAATGAAAAACTGTTTTTT. This sequence encodes CASSPGGTNEKLFF.

The DNA for the CDR3 is TGTGCCAGCAAGGAGGATCATGAAGCTTTCTTT. Translated: CASKEDHEAFF. The chain combines TRBV2 with TRBJ1-1; D is unresolved. Looked up from germline, CDR1 is SNHLY and CDR2 is FYNNEI. The CDR3 extends over 11 amino acids. The V end was cut by 7 bases, the J end by 7 bases, with 10 bases between. The complete variable domain, with remaining parts taken from reference TRBV2 and TRBJ1-1, reads EPEVTQTPSHQVTQMGQEVILRCVPISNHLYFYWYRQILGQKVEFLVSFYNNEISEKSEIFDDQFSVERPDGSNFTLKIRSTKLEDSAMYFCASKEDHEAFFGQGTRLTVV.

The chain carries TRBV7-2 and TRBJ2-2; TRBD2 might be the D (6 bases). CDR1 is SGHTA and CDR2 is FQGNSA in the germline V gene. Trimming pared 5 bases from V and 10 bases from J, leaving 17 bases between. The CDR3 covers 14 residues. The CDR3 DNA reads as TGTGCCAGCAGCCCAGAGTTCGGGCGGGAGGAGCTGTTTTTT. This sequence encodes CASSPEFGREELFF.

The gene calls are TRBV5-4 and TRBJ1-1; D gene ambiguous. Between the trimmed V and J ends, which lost 0 bases and 11 bases, there was a span of 11 bases. CDR1 SGHNT and CDR2 YYREEE come from the germline V gene (reference sequence). The CDR3 contains 12 residues. The CDR3 DNA is TGTGCCAGCAGCTTGGGGGAAGTGGACGCTTTCTTT. Protein sequence: CASSLGEVDAFF.

The CDR3 region has the DNA TGTGCCAGCAGTGGGGGGAGAGACAGGGGTTCTTCACCCCTCCACTTT. This codes for CASSGGRDRGSSPLHF. This chain links TRBV2 with TRBJ1-6; 8 bases match TRBD1. The CDR3 consists of 16 residues. Losses at the gene ends were 4 bases for V and 9 bases for J; bases not matched to a gene: 11. Looked up from germline, CDR1 is SNHLY and CDR2 is FYNNEI.

This rearrangement joins TRBV3-1 (or the pseudogene TRBV3-2) to TRBJ2-5; 7 nucleotides agree with TRBD1. Germline V gene data show CDR1 as LGHDT and CDR2 as YNNKEL (reference sequence). CDR3 length: 15 residues. The J segment lost 4 bases and the V segment lost 6 bases, leaving 11 bases of the junction unmatched. CDR3 in DNA: TGTGCCAGCAGACGTCAAGGGGGCACGGGAGAGACCCAGTACTTC. It encodes CASRRQGGTGETQYF.

J is TRBJ2-2 and V is TRBV6-4; D unclear. The CDR3 length is 14 residues. Trimming left V 4 bases short and J 1 base short, with 7 bases between. CDR1 MRHNA and CDR2 SNTAGT come from the germline V gene. CDR3 DNA: TGTGCCAGCAGTGTTCGGTGGAACACCGGGGAGCTGTTTTTT. Amino acids: CASSVRWNTGELFF.

The chain links TRBV5-1 to TRBJ1-6, with D tentatively TRBD1 (5 bases). The CDR3 has 15 residues. V gave up 0 bases and J gave up 7 bases, with 11 bases separating them. In germline, CDR1 is SGHRS, CDR2 YFSETQ. CDR3 region: CASSLAGRENSPLHF. The CDR3 coding sequence is TGCGCCAGCAGCTTGGCGGGACGGGAAAATTCACCCCTCCACTTT.

This chain joins TRBV5-6 and TRBJ2-1, with unresolved D. Germline V lookup: CDR1 SGHDT, CDR2 YYEEEE. V was trimmed by 4 bases and J by 6 bases, leaving 14 bases between them. The CDR3 is 14 residues long. The CDR3 bases are TGTGCCAGCAGCGCCGGTCGGCGCCTCAATGAGCAGTTCTTC. It specifies CASSAGRRLNEQFF.

V and J are TRBV10-3 and TRBJ1-2; TRBD1 matches at 9 bases. The CDR3 contains 13 residues. Germline CDR1 and CDR2: ENHRY and SYGVKD. Losses at the gene ends were 9 bases for V and 2 bases for J; bases not matched to a gene: 4. Here the CDR3 reads CAMTTGGNYGYTF. The CDR3 nucleotides read TGTGCCATGACGACAGGGGGAAACTATGGCTACACCTTC.

This sequence joins TRBV10-3 and TRBJ1-4, with TRBD1 matching 8 bases. CDR3 length: 14 residues. Germline loops: CDR1 ENHRY, CDR2 SYGVKD. Trimming at V came to 10 bases and at J to 4 bases, leaving 8 bases not matched to a gene. CDR3 region: CATAGGAGNEKLFF. CDR3 nucleotides: TGTGCCACCGCAGGGGGCGCGGGTAATGAAAAACTGTTTTTT.

The CDR3 region is CASSLQGVTQYF. The CDR3 nucleotides are TGTGCCAGCAGTTTGCAGGGGGTTACGCAGTATTTT. V usage is TRBV27 and J usage is TRBJ2-3, with 7 nucleotides matching TRBD1. Trimming cost V 3 bases and J 8 bases; bases outside gene matches: 2. The CDR3 runs 12 residues. In germline, CDR1 is MNHEY, CDR2 SMNVEV (reference sequence).